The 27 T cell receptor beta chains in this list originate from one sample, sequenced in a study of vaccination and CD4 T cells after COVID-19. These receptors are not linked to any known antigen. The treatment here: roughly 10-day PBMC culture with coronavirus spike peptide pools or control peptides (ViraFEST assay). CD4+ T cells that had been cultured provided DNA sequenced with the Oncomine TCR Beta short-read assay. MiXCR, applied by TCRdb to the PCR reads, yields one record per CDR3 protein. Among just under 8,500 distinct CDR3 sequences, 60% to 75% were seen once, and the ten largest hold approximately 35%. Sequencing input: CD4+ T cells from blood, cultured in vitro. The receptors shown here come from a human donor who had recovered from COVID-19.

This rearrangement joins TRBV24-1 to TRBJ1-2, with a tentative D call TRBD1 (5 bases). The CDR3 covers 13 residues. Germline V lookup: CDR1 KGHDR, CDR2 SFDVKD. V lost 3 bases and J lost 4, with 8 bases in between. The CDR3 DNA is TGTGCCACCAGTGATCCGACAGCCTATGGCTACACCTTC. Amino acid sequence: CATSDPTAYGYTF.

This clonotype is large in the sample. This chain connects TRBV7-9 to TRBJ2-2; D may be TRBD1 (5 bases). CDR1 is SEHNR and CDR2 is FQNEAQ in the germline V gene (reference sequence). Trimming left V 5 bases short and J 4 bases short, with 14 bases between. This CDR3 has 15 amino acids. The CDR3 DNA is TGTGCCAGCAGCATGAGGACACTGCCCACCGGGGAGCTGTTTTTT. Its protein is CASSMRTLPTGELFF.

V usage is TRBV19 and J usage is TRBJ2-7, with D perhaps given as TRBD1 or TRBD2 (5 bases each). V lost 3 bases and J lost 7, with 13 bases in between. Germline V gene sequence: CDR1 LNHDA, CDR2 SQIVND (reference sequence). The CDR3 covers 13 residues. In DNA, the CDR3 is TGTGCCAGTAGTATCAGAAGGGGCGGGGAGCAGTACTTC. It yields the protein CASSIRRGGEQYF.

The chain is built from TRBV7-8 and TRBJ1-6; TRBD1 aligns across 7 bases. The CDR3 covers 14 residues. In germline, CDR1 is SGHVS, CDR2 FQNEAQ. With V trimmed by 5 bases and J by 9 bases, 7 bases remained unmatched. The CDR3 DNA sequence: TGTGCCAGCAGCACCGGGACAGCAGCTTCACCCCTCCACTTT. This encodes CASSTGTAASPLHF.

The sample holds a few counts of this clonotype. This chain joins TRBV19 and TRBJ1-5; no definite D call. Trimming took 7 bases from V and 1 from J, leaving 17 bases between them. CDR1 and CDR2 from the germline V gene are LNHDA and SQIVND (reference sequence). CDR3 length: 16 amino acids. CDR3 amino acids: CASKDQTLQSNQPQHF. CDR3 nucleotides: TGTGCCAGTAAAGATCAGACCCTGCAGAGCAATCAGCCCCAGCATTTT. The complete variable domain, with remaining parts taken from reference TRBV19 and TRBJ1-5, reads DGGITQSPKYLFRKEGQNVTLSCEQNLNHDAMYWYRQDPGQGLRLIYYSQIVNDFQKGDIAEGYSVSREKKESFPLTVTSAQKNPTAFYLCASKDQTLQSNQPQHFGDGTRLSIL.

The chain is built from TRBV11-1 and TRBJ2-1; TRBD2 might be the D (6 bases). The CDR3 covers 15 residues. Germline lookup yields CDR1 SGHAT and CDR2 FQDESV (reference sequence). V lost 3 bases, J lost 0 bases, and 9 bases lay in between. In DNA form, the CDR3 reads TGTGCCAGCAGCTTGGGAGGAAGCTCCTACAATGAGCAGTTCTTC. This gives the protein CASSLGGSSYNEQFF.

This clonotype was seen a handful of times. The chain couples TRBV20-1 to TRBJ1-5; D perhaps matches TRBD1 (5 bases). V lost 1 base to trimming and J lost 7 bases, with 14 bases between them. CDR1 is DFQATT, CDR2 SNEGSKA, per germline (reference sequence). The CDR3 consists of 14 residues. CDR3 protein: CSARARDGRQPQHF. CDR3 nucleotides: TGCAGTGCTAGAGCAAGGGACGGTCGGCAGCCCCAGCATTTT.

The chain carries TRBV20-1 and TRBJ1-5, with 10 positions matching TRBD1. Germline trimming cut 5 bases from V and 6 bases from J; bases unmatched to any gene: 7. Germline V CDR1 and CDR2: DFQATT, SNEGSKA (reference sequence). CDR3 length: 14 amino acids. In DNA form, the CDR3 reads TGCAGTGCTTCCGGGACAGGGGTTAGTCAGCCCCAGCATTTT. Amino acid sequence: CSASGTGVSQPQHF.

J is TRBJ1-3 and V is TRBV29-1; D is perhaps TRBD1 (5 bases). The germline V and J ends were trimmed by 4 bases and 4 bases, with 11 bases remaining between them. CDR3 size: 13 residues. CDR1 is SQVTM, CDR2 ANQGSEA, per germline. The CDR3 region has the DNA TGCAGCGTTGTTGGTGGGGGAGGAAACACCATATATTTT. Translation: CSVVGGGGNTIYF.

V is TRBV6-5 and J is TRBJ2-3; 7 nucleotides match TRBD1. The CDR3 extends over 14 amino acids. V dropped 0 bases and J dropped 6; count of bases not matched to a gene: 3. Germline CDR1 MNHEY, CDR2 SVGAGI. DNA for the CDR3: TGTGCCAGCAGTTACTCGGGCAGGGGGGATACGCAGTATTTT. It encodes CASSYSGRGDTQYF.

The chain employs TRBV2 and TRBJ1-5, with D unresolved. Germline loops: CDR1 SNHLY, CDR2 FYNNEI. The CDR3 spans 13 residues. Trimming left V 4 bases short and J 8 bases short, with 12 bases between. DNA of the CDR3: TGTGCCAGCAGTGCCGGGCCCCTAAAGCCCCAGCATTTT. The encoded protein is CASSAGPLKPQHF.

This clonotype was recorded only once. This CDR3 is CASRERRTANSEEFF. The DNA for the CDR3 is TGTGCCAGCAGGGAAAGACGGACAGCTAACTCGGAAGAGTTCTTC. This chain links TRBV7-2 with TRBJ2-1, with D tentatively TRBD1 (6 bases). Germline V gene sequence: CDR1 SGHTA, CDR2 FQGNSA. The CDR3 is made up of 15 amino acids. V shed 6 bases and J shed 14 bases, with 26 bases lying between them.

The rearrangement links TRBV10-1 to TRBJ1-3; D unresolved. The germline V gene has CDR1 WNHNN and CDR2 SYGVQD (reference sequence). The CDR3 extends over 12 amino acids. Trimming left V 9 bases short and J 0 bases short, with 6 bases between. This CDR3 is CASQGSGNTIYF. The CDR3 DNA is TGCGCCAGTCAAGGCTCTGGAAACACCATATATTTT.

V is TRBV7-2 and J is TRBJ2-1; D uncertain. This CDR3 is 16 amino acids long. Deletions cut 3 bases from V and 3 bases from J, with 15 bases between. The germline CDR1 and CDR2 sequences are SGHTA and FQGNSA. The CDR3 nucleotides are TGTGCCAGCAGCTTGCGAGAGGCGGACCTCTACAATGAGCAGTTCTTC. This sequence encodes CASSLREADLYNEQFF.

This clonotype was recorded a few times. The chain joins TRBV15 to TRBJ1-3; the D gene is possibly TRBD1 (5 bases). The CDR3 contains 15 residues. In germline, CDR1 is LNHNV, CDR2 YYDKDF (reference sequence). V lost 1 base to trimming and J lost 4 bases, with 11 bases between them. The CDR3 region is CATSRGPGQGNTIYF. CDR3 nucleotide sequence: TGTGCCACCAGCAGAGGTCCGGGGCAGGGAAACACCATATATTTT.

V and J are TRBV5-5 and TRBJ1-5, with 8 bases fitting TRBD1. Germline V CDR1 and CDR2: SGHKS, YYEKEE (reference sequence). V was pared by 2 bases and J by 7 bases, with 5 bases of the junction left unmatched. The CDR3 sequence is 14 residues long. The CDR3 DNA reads TGTGCCAGCAGCTTAGGACAGGGAGGCCAGCCCCAGCATTTT. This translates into CASSLGQGGQPQHF.

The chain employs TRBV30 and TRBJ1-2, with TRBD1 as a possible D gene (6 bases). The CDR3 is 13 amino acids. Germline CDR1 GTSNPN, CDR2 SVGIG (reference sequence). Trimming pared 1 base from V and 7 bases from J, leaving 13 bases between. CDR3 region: CAWSDVGASGYTF. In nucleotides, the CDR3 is TGTGCCTGGAGTGATGTGGGGGCAAGTGGCTACACCTTC. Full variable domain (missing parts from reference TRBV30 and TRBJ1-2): SQTIHQWPATLVQPVGSPLSLECTVEGTSNPNLYWYRQAAGRGLQLLFYSVGIGQISSEVPQNLSASRPQDRQFILSSKKLLLSDSGFYLCAWSDVGASGYTFGSGTRLTVV.

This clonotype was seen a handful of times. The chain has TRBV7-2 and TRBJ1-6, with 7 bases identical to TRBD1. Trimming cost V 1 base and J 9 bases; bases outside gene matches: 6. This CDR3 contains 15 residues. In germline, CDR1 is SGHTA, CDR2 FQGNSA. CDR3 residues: CASSLVAGGSSPLHF. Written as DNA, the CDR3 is TGTGCCAGCAGCTTAGTGGCAGGGGGGAGTTCACCCCTCCACTTT.

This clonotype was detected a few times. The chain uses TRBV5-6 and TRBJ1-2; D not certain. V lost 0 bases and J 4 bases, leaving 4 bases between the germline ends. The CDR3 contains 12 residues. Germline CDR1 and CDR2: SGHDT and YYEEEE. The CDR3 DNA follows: TGTGCCAGCAGCTTGGGGGGCTATGGCTACACCTTC. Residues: CASSLGGYGYTF.

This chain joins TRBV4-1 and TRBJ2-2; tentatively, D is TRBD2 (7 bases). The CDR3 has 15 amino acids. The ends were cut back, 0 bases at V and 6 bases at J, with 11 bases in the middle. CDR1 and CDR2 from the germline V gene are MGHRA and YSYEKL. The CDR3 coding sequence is TGCGCCAGCAGCCAAGATGCGGGGGCGCCCGGGGAGCTGTTTTTT. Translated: CASSQDAGAPGELFF.

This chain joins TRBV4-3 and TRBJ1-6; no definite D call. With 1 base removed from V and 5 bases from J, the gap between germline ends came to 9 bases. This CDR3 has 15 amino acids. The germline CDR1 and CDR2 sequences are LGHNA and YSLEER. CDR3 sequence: CASSQATVNNSPLHF. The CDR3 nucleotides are TGCGCCAGCAGCCAAGCGACCGTCAATAATTCACCCCTCCACTTT.

The CDR3 sequence is CASSLLQETQYF. CDR3 in DNA: TGTGCCAGCAGTTTACTACAAGAGACCCAGTACTTC. This sequence joins TRBV2 and TRBJ2-5; D gene uncertain. CDR1 and CDR2 (germline): SNHLY, FYNNEI. The CDR3 consists of 12 residues. Trimming removed 5 bases from V and 2 bases from J, with 6 bases in between.

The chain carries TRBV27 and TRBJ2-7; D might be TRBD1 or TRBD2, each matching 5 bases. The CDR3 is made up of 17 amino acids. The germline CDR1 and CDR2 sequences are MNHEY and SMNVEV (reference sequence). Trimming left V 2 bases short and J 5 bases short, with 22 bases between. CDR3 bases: TGTGCCAGCAGTTTAGGGACCCCCAGCGGACGGATCAACGAGCAGTACTTC. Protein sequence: CASSLGTPSGRINEQYF.

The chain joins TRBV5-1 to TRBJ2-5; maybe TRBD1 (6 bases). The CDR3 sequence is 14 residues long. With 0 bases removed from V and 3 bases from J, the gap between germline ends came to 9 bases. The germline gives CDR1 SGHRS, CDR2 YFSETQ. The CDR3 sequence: CASSLGQAKETQYF. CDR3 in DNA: TGCGCCAGCAGCTTGGGACAGGCCAAAGAGACCCAGTACTTC.

Written as DNA, the CDR3 is TGCGCCAGCAGCCAGAGCCTAGACTCCTTCTACGAGCAGTACTTC. It translates to CASSQSLDSFYEQYF. The chain combines TRBV5-1 with TRBJ2-7; D ambiguous. CDR1 is SGHRS and CDR2 is YFSETQ in the germline V gene. The CDR3 sequence is 15 residues long. The V gene lost 4 bases and the J gene lost 3 bases, with 17 bases spanning the gap.

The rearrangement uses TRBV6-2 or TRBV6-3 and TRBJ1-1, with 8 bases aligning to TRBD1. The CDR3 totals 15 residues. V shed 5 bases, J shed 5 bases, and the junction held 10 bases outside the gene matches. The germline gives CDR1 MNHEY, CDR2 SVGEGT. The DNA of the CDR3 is TGTGCCAGCAGTCCAGGGGGCATCAGCCTTACTGAAGCTTTCTTT. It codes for CASSPGGISLTEAFF.

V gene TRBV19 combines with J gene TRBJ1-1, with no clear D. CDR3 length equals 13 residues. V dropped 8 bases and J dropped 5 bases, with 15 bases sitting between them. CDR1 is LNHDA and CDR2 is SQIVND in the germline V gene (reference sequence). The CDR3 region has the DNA TGTGCCAGTTCTTCGACGTCCCGGACTGAAGCTTTCTTT. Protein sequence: CASSSTSRTEAFF.